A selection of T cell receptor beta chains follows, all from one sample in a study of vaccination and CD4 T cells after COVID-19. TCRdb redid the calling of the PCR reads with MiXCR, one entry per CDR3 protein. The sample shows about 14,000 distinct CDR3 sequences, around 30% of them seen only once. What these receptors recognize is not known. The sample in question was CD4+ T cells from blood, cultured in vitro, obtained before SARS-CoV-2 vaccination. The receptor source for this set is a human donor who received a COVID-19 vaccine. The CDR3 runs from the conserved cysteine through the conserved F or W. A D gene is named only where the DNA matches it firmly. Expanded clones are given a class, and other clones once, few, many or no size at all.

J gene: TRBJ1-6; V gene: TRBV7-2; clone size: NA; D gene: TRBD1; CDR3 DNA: TGTGCCAGCAGCTCCACACCTCCGGGACAGCTTAATTCACCCCTCCACTTT; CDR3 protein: CASSSTPPGQLNSPLHF
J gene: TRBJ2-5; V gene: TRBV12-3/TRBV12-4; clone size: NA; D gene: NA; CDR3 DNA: TGTGCCAGCAGTTTACCCGGGGGATTGGAGACCCAGTACTTC; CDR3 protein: CASSLPGGLETQYF
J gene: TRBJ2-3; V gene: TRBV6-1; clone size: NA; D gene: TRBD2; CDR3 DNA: TGTGCCAGCAGACCGACTAGCGGGGGTTCAGATACGCAGTATTTT; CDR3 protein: CASRPTSGGSDTQYF
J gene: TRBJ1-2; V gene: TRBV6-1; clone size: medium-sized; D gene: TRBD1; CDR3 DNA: TGTGCCAGCAGTCAGATGCAGGGGGCGCGTTCGGGTGGCTACACCTTC; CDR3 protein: CASSQMQGARSGGYTF
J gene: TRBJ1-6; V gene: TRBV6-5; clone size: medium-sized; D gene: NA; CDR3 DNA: TGTGCCAGCAGTTCCTACACAGGGAATTCACCCCTCCACTTT; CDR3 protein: CASSSYTGNSPLHF
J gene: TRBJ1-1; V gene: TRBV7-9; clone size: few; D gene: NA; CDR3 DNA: TGTGCCAGCAGCCGCTCGTCGAGCTCTGAAGCTTTCTTT; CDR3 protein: CASSRSSSSEAFF
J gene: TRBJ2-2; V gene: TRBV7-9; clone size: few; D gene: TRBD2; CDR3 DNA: TGTGCCAGCCCCATAGGTCGGGGGGCGAACACCGGGGAGCTGTTTTTT; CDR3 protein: CASPIGRGANTGELFF
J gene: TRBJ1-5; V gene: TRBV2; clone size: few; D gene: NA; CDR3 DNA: TGTGCCAGCAGTGACAGGGGCCCTTATAGCAATCAGCCCCAGCATTTT; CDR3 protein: CASSDRGPYSNQPQHF
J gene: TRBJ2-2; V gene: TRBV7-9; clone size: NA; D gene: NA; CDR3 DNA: TGTGCCAGCAGCTTATTAGGCCAGGCGGGCACCGGGGAGCTGTTTTTT; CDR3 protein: CASSLLGQAGTGELFF
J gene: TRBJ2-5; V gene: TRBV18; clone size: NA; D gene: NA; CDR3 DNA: TGTGCCAGCTCACCACGGGAAGAGACCCAGTACTTC; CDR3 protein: CASSPREETQYF
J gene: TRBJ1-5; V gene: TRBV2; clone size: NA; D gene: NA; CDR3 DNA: TGTGCCAGCAGTGAGGACCGGGCCCGTCAAAATCAGCCCCAGCATTTT; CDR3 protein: CASSEDRARQNQPQHF
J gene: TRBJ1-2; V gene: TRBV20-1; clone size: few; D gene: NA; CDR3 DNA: TGCAGTGCTGAGCTAATATCCGGGGGGTATGGCTACACCTTC; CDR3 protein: CSAELISGGYGYTF
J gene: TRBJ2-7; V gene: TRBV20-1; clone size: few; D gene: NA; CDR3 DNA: TGCAGTGCTAGAGTCCTCGGGCGGGGAGATTCCTACGAGCAGTACTTC; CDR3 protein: CSARVLGRGDSYEQYF
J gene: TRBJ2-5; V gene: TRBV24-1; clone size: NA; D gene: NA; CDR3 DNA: TGTGCCACCAGTGATCCCCCTACAGAATTTGGAGAGACCCAGTACTTC; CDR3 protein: CATSDPPTEFGETQYF
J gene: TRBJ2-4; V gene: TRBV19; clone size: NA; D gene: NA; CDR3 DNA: TGTGCCAGTAGGGACAGAGAAAACATTCAGTACTTC; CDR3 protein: CASRDRENIQYF
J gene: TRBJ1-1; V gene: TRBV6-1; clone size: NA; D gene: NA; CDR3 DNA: TGTGCCAGTGTCCCAATTCGGGGATCGGGCACTGAAGCTTTCTTT; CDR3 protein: CASVPIRGSGTEAFF
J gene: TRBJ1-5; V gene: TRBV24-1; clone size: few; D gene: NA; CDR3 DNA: TGTGCCACCAGCCGTTCAGGGGCTCAGCCCCAGCATTTT; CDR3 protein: CATSRSGAQPQHF
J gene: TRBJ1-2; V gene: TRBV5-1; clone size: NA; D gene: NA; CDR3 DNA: TGCGCCAGCAGCTTGGGGGGGGATGGCTACACCTTC; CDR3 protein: CASSLGGDGYTF
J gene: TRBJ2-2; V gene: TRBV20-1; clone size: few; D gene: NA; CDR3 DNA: TGCAGTGCTAGAGTCACCGGGACGAACACCGGGGAGCTGTTTTTT; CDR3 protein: CSARVTGTNTGELFF
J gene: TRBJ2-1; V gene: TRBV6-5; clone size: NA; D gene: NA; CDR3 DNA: TGTGCCAGCAGTTACTCCCCCTTGATCTACAATGAGCAGTTCTTC; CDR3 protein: CASSYSPLIYNEQFF
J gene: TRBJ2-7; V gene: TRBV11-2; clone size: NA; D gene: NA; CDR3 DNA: TGTGCCACCGGGCGGAGCTCCTACGAGCAGTACTTC; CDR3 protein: CATGRSSYEQYF
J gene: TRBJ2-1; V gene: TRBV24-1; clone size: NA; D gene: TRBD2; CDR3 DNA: TGTGCCACCCGGACTAGCGGGGGGGCATGGGAGCAGTTCTTC; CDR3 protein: CATRTSGGAWEQFF
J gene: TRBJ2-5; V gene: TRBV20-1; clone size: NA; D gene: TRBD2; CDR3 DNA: TGCAGTGCCGAAGAGGGCCTAGCGGGAGATCTCGAGACCCAGTACTTC; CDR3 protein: CSAEEGLAGDLETQYF
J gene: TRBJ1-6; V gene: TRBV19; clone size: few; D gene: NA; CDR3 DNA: TGTGCCAGTACCCCAGGCCCGGCAGGGTTCAATTCACCCCTCCACTTT; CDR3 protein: CASTPGPAGFNSPLHF
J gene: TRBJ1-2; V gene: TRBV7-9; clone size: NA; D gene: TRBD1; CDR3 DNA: TGTGCCAGCAGCTTAGGAACCCCGGGACAGGGCCCTTCGTTCGGCTGCACCTTC; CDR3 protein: CASSLGTPGQGPSFGCTF
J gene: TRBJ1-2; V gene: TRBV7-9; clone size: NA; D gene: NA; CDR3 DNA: TGTGCCAGCAGCTTAAGGATGCGGGGGGCGGCTGGCTACACCTTC; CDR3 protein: CASSLRMRGAAGYTF
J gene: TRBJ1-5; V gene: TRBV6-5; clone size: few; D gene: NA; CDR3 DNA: TGTGCCAGCAGTTATAGCAGGGGCCATCAGCCCCAGCATTTT; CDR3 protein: CASSYSRGHQPQHF
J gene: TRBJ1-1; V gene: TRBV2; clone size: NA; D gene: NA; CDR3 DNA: TGTGCCAGCAGGGACGACATCGGTGCTTTCTTT; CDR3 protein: CASRDDIGAFF
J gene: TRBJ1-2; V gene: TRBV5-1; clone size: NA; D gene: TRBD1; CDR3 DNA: TGCGCCAGCAGTACCGGGACAGGGGCGCCGGGGGGCTACACCTTC; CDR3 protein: CASSTGTGAPGGYTF
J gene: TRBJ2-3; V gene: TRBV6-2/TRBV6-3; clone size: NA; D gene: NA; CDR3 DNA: TGTGCCAGCAAAGTCACAGATACGCAGTATTTT; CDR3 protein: CASKVTDTQYF
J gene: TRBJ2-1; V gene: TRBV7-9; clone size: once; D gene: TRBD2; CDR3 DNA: TGTGCCAGCAAATTAATAAGCGGGGATGAGCAGTTCTTC; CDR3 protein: CASKLISGDEQFF